The 16 T cell receptor beta chains given below trace back to one sample, sequenced in a study of T cells after yellow fever vaccination. TCRdb reprocessed the 5' RACE reads with MiXCR, giving one entry per CDR3 protein. This sample has roughly 330,000 distinct CDR3 sequences, with roughly 6.8% found just once. The sequences come from PBMCs, collected 45 days after the first yellow fever vaccination. The receptors were sampled from a man aged 18 to 29 who received the YFV17D yellow fever vaccine.

The V gene is TRBV5-1, the J gene TRBJ1-1; D gene uncertain. In germline, CDR1 is SGHRS, CDR2 YFSETQ. The CDR3 totals 16 residues. V was trimmed by 0 bases and J by 0 bases, leaving 12 bases between them. CDR3: CASSLAADEMNTEAFF. The CDR3, as DNA: TGCGCCAGCAGCTTGGCTGCGGACGAAATGAACACTGAAGCTTTCTTT.

This clonotype has a handful of counts. The chain combines TRBV4-1 with TRBJ2-5; D perhaps matches TRBD1 (6 bases). The CDR3 loop spans 12 amino acids. Germline V gene lookup returns CDR1 MGHRA and CDR2 YSYEKL. V lost 8 bases to trimming and J lost 5 bases, with 12 bases between them. The CDR3 reads CASGSRGETQYF. The CDR3 DNA reads as TGCGCCAGCGGGAGCAGGGGCGAGACCCAGTACTTC.

The genes are TRBV10-3 and TRBJ2-5, with 7 positions matching TRBD1. Germline CDR1 ENHRY, CDR2 SYGVKD. V lost 2 bases and J lost 2; bases outside the gene matches: 11. The CDR3 is made up of 17 amino acids. The DNA for the CDR3 is TGTGCCATCAGTGAGCCGGGACAGACAGGGATGCAAGAGACCCAGTACTTC. Translating gives CAISEPGQTGMQETQYF.

This clonotype was counted many times. The chain employs TRBV5-6 and TRBJ2-1, with D hard to call. The germline V gene has CDR1 SGHDT and CDR2 YYEEEE. The CDR3 runs 12 residues. The V end lost 4 bases, the J end lost 5 bases, and 7 bases lay between the germline ends. For the CDR3, the DNA is TGTGCCAGCAGCGTCGACCACAATGAGCAGTTCTTC. Protein: CASSVDHNEQFF.

The table lists this clonotype with a few counts. V usage is TRBV4-1 and J usage is TRBJ1-2; D ambiguous. V was cut by 3 bases and J by 3 bases, with 14 bases left in between. The germline gives CDR1 MGHRA, CDR2 YSYEKL. The CDR3 has 15 amino acids. The DNA of the CDR3 is TGCGCCAGCAGCCACCCCACCCGGGCCCACTATGGCTACACCTTC. The encoded protein is CASSHPTRAHYGYTF.

This clonotype was recorded many times. Germline and junction disagree at one end, which may indicate a read error. The rearrangement uses TRBV5-1 and TRBJ2-5; 13 nucleotides line up with TRBD2. Germline V gene sequence: CDR1 SGHRS, CDR2 YFSETQ. The CDR3 runs 15 residues. The CDR3 sequence is CASSLLAGGQETQYF. The DNA of the CDR3 is TGTGCCAGCAGCTTACTAGCGGGGGGGCAGGAGACCCAGTACTTC.

This clonotype has a handful of counts. The chain uses TRBV28 and TRBJ1-1, with D perhaps TRBD1 (5 bases). This CDR3 has 12 amino acids. Trimming took 5 bases from V and 6 from J, leaving 10 bases between them. Germline CDR1 MDHEN, CDR2 SYDVKM. The CDR3 coding sequence is TGTGCCAGCAGTCGGGGCATATCTGAAGCTTTCTTT. Translated: CASSRGISEAFF.

This clonotype showed up just a few times. The V call is TRBV24-1, the J call TRBJ2-1; 11 nucleotides agree with TRBD2. The CDR3 has 14 residues. Germline values: CDR1 KGHDR, CDR2 SFDVKD. V was pared by 5 bases and J by 7 bases, with 3 bases of the junction left unmatched. CDR3 bases: TGTGCCACCAGTGCTAGCGGGGGGTCAAATGAGCAGTTCTTC. Translation: CATSASGGSNEQFF.

The chain has TRBV6-5 and TRBJ2-5; a weak D match, TRBD1 (5 bases). This CDR3 region has 14 residues. V gave up 4 bases and J gave up 5 bases, with 14 bases separating them. The V gene's germline CDR1 is MNHEY and CDR2 SVGAGI. Here the CDR3 DNA reads TGTGCCAGCAGTTTCCAAAGGGGTTGGGAGACCCAGTACTTC. This gives the protein CASSFQRGWETQYF.

The sample holds many counts of this clonotype. CDR3 in amino acids: CASSTDRNQPQHF. CDR3 sequence (DNA): TGTGCCAGCAGCACAGACAGAAATCAGCCCCAGCATTTT. The chain couples TRBV7-2 to TRBJ1-5; TRBD1 might be the D (5 bases). The V gene lost 5 bases and the J gene lost 4 bases, with 9 bases spanning the gap. Germline assignment: CDR1 SGHTA and CDR2 FQGNSA. This CDR3 has 13 residues.

V usage is TRBV7-6 and J usage is TRBJ2-7; no reliable D call. Germline V CDR1 and CDR2: SGHVS, FNYEAQ. V was clipped by 4 bases and J by 7 bases, with 17 bases between them. This CDR3 has 14 amino acids. The CDR3 loop is CASSSLLPGAEQYF. CDR3 in DNA: TGTGCCAGCAGCTCCCTTTTACCGGGCGCGGAGCAGTACTTC.

This clonotype was seen a few times. J is TRBJ2-2 and V is TRBV11-2, with D possibly matching TRBD2 (6 bases). V gave up 2 bases and J gave up 0 bases, with 16 bases separating them. The germline V gene encodes CDR1 SGHAT and CDR2 FQNNGV. There are 18 residues in the CDR3. The CDR3 DNA follows: TGTGCCAGCAGCTTAAGACTAGGGTTAAACGCGAACACCGGGGAGCTGTTTTTT. Protein sequence: CASSLRLGLNANTGELFF. The full variable domain, rest sourced from reference TRBV11-2 and TRBJ2-2, is EAGVAQSPRYKIIEKRQSVAFWCNPISGHATLYWYQQILGQGPKLLIQFQNNGVVDDSQLPKDRFSAERLKGVDSTLKIQPAKLEDSAVYLCASSLRLGLNANTGELFFGEGSRLTVL.

About this clonotype: A clone one base away is much larger, so this may be a read error. The CDR3 DNA reads TGTGCCAGCAGCCGGGTTGTAAGGGAAGGGGTCGCTAACTTTGGCTACACCTTC. It yields the protein CASSRVVREGVANFGYTF. V usage is TRBV6-1 and J usage is TRBJ1-2, with D possibly matching TRBD1 (5 bases). Germline loops: CDR1 MNHNS, CDR2 SASEGT. The CDR3 runs 18 residues.

For the CDR3, the DNA is TGTGCCAGCAGTTTGATCGCAGGTAATCAGCCCCAGCATTTT. This translates into CASSLIAGNQPQHF. The chain couples TRBV28 to TRBJ1-5; D is ambiguous. The V end lost 3 bases, the J end lost 4 bases, and 10 bases lay between the germline ends. CDR3 length: 14 amino acids. Per germline, CDR1 MDHEN and CDR2 SYDVKM.

This clonotype was counted only a few times. The rearrangement joins TRBV28 to TRBJ2-2, with a weak D call TRBD1 (6 bases). CDR3 length equals 12 residues. Looked up from germline, CDR1 is MDHEN and CDR2 is SYDVKM. V lost 6 bases to trimming and J lost 7 bases, with 9 bases between them. In DNA form, the CDR3 reads TGTGCCAGCAGCAGGGGCGGCGGGGAGCTGTTTTTT. It encodes CASSRGGGELFF.

There are a few counts of this clonotype. V is TRBV27 and J is TRBJ2-3; D unresolved. CDR1 is MNHEY and CDR2 is SMNVEV in the germline V gene (reference sequence). CDR3 length equals 13 residues. Trimming took off 6 bases at V and 10 bases at J, with 17 bases between the two ends. The CDR3 reads CASSFYLTGAQYF. In DNA form, the CDR3 reads TGTGCCAGCAGCTTCTATCTCACGGGTGCGCAGTATTTT.